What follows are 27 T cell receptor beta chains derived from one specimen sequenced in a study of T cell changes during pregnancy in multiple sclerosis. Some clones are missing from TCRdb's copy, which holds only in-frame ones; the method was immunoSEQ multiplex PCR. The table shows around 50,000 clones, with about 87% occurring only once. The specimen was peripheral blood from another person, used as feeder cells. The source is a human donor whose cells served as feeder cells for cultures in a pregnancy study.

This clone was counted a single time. The CDR3 DNA sequence: TGTGCCAGCAGCTTCACAGGGTCCTCACCCCTCCACTTT. Amino acid sequence: CASSFTGSSPLHF. The chain links TRBV7-8 to TRBJ1-6, with TRBD1 as a possible D gene (6 bases). The germline gives CDR1 SGHVS, CDR2 FQNEAQ. With 3 bases removed from V and 10 bases from J, the gap between germline ends came to 10 bases. The CDR3 consists of 13 residues. The whole variable domain, filled in from reference TRBV7-8 and TRBJ1-6, reads GAGVSQSPRYKVAKRGQDVALRCDPISGHVSLFWYQQALGQGPEFLTYFQNEAQLDKSGLPSDRFFAERPEGSVSTLKIQRTQQEDSAVYLCASSFTGSSPLHFGNGTRLTVT.

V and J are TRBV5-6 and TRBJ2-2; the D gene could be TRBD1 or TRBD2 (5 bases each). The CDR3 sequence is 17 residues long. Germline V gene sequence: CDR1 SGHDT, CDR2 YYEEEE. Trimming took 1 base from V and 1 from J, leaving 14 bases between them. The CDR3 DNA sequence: TGTGCCAGCAGCTTGAATGTAGGGACCATGAACACCGGGGAGCTGTTTTTT. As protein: CASSLNVGTMNTGELFF.

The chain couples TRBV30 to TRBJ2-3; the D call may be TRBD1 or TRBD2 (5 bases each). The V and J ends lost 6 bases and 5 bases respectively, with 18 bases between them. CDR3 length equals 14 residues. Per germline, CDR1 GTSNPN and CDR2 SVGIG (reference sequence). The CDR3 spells CACRGTAGEDTQYF. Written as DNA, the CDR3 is TGTGCCTGCCGTGGGACCGCCGGAGAAGATACGCAGTATTTT.

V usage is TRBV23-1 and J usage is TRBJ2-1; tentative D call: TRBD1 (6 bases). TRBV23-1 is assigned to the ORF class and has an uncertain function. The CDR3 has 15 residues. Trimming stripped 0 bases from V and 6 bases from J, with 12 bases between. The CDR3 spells CASSQSDSEGNEQFF. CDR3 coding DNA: TGCGCCAGCAGTCAATCGGACAGTGAAGGCAATGAGCAGTTCTTC.

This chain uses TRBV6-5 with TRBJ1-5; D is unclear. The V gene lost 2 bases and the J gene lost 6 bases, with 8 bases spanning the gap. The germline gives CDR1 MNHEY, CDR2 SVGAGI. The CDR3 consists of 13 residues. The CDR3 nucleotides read TGTGCCAGCAGTTACATTGGGAGTCAGCCCCAGCATTTT. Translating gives CASSYIGSQPQHF.

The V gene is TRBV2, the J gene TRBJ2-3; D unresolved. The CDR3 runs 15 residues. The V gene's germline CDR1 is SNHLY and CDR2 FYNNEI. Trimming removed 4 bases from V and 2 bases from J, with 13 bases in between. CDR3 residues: CASSGAAYYTDTQYF. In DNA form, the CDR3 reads TGTGCCAGCAGTGGGGCGGCTTATTACACAGATACGCAGTATTTT. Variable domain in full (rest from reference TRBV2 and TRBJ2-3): EPEVTQTPSHQVTQMGQEVILRCVPISNHLYFYWYRQILGQKVEFLVSFYNNEISEKSEIFDDQFSVERPDGSNFTLKIRSTKLEDSAMYFCASSGAAYYTDTQYFGPGTRLTVL.

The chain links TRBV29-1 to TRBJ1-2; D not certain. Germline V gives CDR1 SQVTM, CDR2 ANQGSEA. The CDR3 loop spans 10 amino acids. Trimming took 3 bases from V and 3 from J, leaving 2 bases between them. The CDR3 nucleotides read TGCAGCGTTGACCACTATGGCTACACCTTC. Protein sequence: CSVDHYGYTF.

CDR3 residues: CAWSRGASGSSTDTQYF. CDR3 sequence (DNA): TGTGCCTGGAGTAGGGGGGCTAGCGGGAGTAGCACAGATACGCAGTATTTT. This sequence joins TRBV30 and TRBJ2-3; 10 positions match TRBD2. V was pared by 2 bases and J by 0 bases, with 8 bases of the junction left unmatched. This CDR3 has 17 residues. The germline V gene encodes CDR1 GTSNPN and CDR2 SVGIG (reference sequence).

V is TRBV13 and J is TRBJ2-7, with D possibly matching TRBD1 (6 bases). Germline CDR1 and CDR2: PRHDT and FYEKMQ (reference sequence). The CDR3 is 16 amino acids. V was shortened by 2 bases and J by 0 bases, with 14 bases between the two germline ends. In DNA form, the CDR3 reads TGTGCCAGCAGCTTAAAAGGACAGTTGCTCTCCTACGAGCAGTACTTC. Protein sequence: CASSLKGQLLSYEQYF. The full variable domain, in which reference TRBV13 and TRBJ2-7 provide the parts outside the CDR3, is AAGVIQSPRHLIKEKRETATLKCYPIPRHDTVYWYQQGPGQDPQFLISFYEKMQSDKGSIPDRFSAQQFSDYHSELNMSSLELGDSALYFCASSLKGQLLSYEQYFGPGTRLTVT.

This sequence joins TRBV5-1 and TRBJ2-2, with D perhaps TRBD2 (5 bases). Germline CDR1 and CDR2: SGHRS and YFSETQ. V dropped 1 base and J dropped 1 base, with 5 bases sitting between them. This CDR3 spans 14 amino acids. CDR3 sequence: CASSLRGNTGELFF. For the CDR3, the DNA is TGCGCCAGCAGCTTGCGGGGGAACACCGGGGAGCTGTTTTTT. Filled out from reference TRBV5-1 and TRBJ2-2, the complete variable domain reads KAGVTQTPRYLIKTRGQQVTLSCSPISGHRSVSWYQQTPGQGLQFLFEYFSETQRNKGNFPGRFSGRQFSNSRSEMNVSTLELGDSALYLCASSLRGNTGELFFGEGSRLTVL.

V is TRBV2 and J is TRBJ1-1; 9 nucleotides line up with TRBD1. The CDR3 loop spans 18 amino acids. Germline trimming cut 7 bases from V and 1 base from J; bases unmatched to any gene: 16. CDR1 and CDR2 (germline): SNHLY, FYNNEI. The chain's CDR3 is CASKKGQGLVRENTEAFF. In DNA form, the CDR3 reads TGTGCCAGCAAAAAGGGACAGGGTTTAGTCAGGGAGAACACTGAAGCTTTCTTT.

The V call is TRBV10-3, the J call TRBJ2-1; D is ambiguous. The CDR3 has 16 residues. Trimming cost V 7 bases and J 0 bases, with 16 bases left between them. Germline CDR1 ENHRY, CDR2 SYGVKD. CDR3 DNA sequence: TGTGCCATCATGGGCAGCAGCATTTACTCCTACAATGAGCAGTTCTTC. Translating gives CAIMGSSIYSYNEQFF.

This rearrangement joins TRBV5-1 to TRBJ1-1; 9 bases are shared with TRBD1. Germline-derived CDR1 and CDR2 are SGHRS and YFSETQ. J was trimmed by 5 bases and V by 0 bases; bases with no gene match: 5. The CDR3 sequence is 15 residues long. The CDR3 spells CASSLEGTGLTEAFF. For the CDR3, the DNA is TGCGCCAGCAGCTTGGAGGGGACAGGGCTTACTGAAGCTTTCTTT. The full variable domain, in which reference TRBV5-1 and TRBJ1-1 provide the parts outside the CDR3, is KAGVTQTPRYLIKTRGQQVTLSCSPISGHRSVSWYQQTPGQGLQFLFEYFSETQRNKGNFPGRFSGRQFSNSRSEMNVSTLELGDSALYLCASSLEGTGLTEAFFGQGTRLTVV.

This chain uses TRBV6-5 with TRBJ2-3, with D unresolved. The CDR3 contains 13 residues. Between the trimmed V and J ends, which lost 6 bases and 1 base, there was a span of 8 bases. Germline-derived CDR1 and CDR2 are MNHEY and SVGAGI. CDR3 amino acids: CASRKGGTDTQYF. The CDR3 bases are TGTGCCAGCAGGAAAGGAGGCACAGATACGCAGTATTTT.

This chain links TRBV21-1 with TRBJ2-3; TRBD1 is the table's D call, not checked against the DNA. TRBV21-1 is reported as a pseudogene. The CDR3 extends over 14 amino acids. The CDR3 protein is CASSKEGVKNTQYF. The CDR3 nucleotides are TGTGCCAGCAGCAAAGAGGGGGTAAAGAATACGCAGTATTTT.

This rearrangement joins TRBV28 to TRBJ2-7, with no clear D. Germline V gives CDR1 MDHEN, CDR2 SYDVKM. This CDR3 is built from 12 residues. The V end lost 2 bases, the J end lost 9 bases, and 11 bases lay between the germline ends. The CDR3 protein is CASSLIPFGQYF. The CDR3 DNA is TGTGCCAGCAGTTTAATACCTTTCGGGCAGTACTTC. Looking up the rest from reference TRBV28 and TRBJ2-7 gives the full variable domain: DVKVTQSSRYLVKRTGEKVFLECVQDMDHENMFWYRQDPGLGLRLIYFSYDVKMKEKGDIPEGYSVSREKKERFSLILESASTNQTSMYLCASSLIPFGQYFGPGTRLTVT.

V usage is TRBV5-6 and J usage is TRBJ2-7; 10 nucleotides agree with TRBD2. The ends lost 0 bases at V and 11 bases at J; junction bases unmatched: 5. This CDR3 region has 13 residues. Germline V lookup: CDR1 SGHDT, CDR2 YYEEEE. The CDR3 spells CASSLVTSGTKYF. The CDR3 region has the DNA TGTGCCAGCAGCTTGGTCACTAGCGGGACCAAGTACTTC. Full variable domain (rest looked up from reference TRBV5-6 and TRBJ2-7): DAGVTQSPTHLIKTRGQQVTLRCSPKSGHDTVSWYQQALGQGPQFIFQYYEEEERQRGNFPDRFSGHQFPNYSSELNVNALLLGDSALYLCASSLVTSGTKYFGPGTRLTVT.

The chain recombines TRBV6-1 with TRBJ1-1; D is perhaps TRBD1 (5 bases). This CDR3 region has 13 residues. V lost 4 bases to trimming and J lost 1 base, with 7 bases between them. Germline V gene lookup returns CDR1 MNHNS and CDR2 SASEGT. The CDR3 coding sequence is TGTGCCAGCAGTGGAGACAGGAACACTGAAGCTTTCTTT. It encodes CASSGDRNTEAFF.

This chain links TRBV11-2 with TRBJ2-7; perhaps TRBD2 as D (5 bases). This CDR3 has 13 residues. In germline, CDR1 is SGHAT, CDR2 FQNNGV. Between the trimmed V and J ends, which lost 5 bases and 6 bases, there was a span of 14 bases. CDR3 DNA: TGTGCCAGCAGCCGGGGTCTAGACGGCGAGCAGTACTTC. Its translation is CASSRGLDGEQYF.

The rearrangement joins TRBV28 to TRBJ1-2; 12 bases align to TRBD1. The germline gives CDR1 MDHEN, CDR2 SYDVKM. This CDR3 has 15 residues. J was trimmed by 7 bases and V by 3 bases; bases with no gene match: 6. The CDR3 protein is CASSLGGQGASGYTF. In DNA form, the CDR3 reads TGTGCCAGCAGTTTGGGGGGACAGGGGGCAAGTGGCTACACCTTC.

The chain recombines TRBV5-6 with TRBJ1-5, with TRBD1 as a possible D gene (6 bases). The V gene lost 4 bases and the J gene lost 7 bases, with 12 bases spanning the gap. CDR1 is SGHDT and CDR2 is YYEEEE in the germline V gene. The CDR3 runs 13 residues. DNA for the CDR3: TGTGCCAGCAGCCGGGGGGGCGGGCAGCCCCAGCATTTT. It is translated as CASSRGGGQPQHF. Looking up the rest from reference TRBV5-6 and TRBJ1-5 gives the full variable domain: DAGVTQSPTHLIKTRGQQVTLRCSPKSGHDTVSWYQQALGQGPQFIFQYYEEEERQRGNFPDRFSGHQFPNYSSELNVNALLLGDSALYLCASSRGGGQPQHFGDGTRLSIL.

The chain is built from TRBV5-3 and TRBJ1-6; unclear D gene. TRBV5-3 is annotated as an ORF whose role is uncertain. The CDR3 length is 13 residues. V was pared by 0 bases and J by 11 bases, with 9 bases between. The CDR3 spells CARSLGQGPPLHF. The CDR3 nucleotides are TGTGCCAGAAGCTTGGGACAAGGGCCACCCCTCCACTTT.

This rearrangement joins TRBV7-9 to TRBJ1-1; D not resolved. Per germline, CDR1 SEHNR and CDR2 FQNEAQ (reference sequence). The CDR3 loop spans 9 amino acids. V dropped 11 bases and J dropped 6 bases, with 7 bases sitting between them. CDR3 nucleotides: TGTGCCCTCCGCCCTGAAGCTTTCTTT. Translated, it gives CALRPEAFF. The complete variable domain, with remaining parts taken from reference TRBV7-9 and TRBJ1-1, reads DTGVSQNPRHKITKRGQNVTFRCDPISEHNRLYWYRQTLGQGPEFLTYFQNEAQLEKSRLLSDRFSAERPKGSFSTLEIQRTEQGDSAMYLCALRPEAFFGQGTRLTVV.

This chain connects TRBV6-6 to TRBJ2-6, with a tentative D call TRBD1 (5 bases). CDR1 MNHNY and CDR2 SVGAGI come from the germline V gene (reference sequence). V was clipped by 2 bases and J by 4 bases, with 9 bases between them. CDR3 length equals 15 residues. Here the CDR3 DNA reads TGTGCCAGCAGTTACAAGGGGCTGGGGGCCAACGTCCTGACTTTC. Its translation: CASSYKGLGANVLTF.

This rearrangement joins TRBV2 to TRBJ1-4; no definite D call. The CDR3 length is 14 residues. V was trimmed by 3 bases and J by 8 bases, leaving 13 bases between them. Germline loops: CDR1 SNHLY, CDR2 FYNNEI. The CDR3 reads CASSDKTTIEKLFF. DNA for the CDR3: TGTGCCAGCAGTGATAAAACCACAATCGAAAAACTGTTTTTT. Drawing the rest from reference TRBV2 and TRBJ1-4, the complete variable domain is EPEVTQTPSHQVTQMGQEVILRCVPISNHLYFYWYRQILGQKVEFLVSFYNNEISEKSEIFDDQFSVERPDGSNFTLKIRSTKLEDSAMYFCASSDKTTIEKLFFGSGTQLSVL.

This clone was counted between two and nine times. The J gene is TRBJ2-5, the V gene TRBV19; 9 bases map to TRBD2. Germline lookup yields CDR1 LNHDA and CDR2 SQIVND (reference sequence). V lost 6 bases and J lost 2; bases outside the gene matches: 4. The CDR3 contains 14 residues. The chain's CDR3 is CASRNLAGQETQYF. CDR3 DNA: TGTGCCAGTAGGAATCTAGCGGGGCAAGAGACCCAGTACTTC. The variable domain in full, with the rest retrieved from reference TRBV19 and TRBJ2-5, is DGGITQSPKYLFRKEGQNVTLSCEQNLNHDAMYWYRQDPGQGLRLIYYSQIVNDFQKGDIAEGYSVSREKKESFPLTVTSAQKNPTAFYLCASRNLAGQETQYFGPGTRLLVL.

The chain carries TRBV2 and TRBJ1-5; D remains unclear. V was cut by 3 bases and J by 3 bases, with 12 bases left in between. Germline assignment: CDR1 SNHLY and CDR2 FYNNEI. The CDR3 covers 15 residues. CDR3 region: CASSDDVHPNQPQHF. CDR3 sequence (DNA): TGTGCCAGCAGTGACGACGTGCACCCCAATCAGCCCCAGCATTTT.